A single sample is the source of the 18 T cell receptor beta chains below, sequenced in a study of CD8+ T cells in alopecia areata (dated by TCRdb to between 2017 and 2018). Library preparation used the immunoSEQ multiplex PCR assay. RNA was extracted from all samples and reverse transcribed into cDNA, which served as template for TCR sequencing. Here the immuneACCESS table is served through TCRdb, limited to in-frame sequences with V and J called. Missing clones are a known gap in these copies; in checked studies unresolved V genes cover under half, and the rest lacks a known reason. The sample data list roughly 100,000 clones, and about nine tenths of these were observed just once. The top ten clones comprise over 8.5% of the sample. The sample's treatment or condition, from its label and the paper: oral pan-JAK inhibitor, 5-10 mg twice daily. Material: CD8+ T cells sorted from blood, obtained around week 30, from a patient treated with tofacitinib. The receptors here all came from a human donor with alopecia areata.

The chain carries TRBV4-1 and TRBJ1-5; the D is unclear. This CDR3 has 17 residues. The germline CDR1 and CDR2 sequences are MGHRA and YSYEKL. V lost 0 bases to trimming and J lost 5 bases, with 17 bases between them. The CDR3 DNA reads TGCGCCAGCAGCCAAGAATTAGGCCTGGCAGAGTATCAGCCCCAGCATTTT. Protein product: CASSQELGLAEYQPQHF.

The rearrangement joins TRBV5-5 to TRBJ1-1; 12 nucleotides agree with TRBD1. The CDR3 spans 15 residues. Per germline, CDR1 SGHKS and CDR2 YYEKEE (reference sequence). The V segment lost 4 bases and the J segment 6 bases; nucleotides outside the gene matches: 7. The CDR3 nucleotides read TGTGCCAGCAGCCCTCTGGGACAGGGGGCGGCTGAAGCTTTCTTT. Amino acid sequence: CASSPLGQGAAEAFF.

The chain recombines TRBV30 with TRBJ2-7; 10 bases agree with TRBD2. Germline assignment: CDR1 GTSNPN and CDR2 SVGIG (reference sequence). The CDR3 extends over 17 amino acids. The ends lost 2 bases at V and 4 bases at J; junction bases unmatched: 14. The CDR3 DNA reads as TGTGCCTGGAGTACGAGCGGGGGGGGAATTTCAGTGTACGAGCAGTACTTC. Translated, it gives CAWSTSGGGISVYEQYF.

V gene TRBV6-5 combines with J gene TRBJ2-2; D gene unclear. Germline lookup yields CDR1 MNHEY and CDR2 SVGAGI. V lost 3 bases, J lost 5 bases, and 7 bases lay in between. The CDR3 extends over 13 amino acids. Here the CDR3 DNA reads TGTGCCAGCAGTTATTGGGCAACCGGGGAGCTGTTTTTT. Residues: CASSYWATGELFF.

The genes are TRBV2 and TRBJ2-3; the match to TRBD1 covers 8 bases. Germline V CDR1 and CDR2: SNHLY, FYNNEI. The CDR3 totals 14 residues. The V gene end was trimmed by 8 bases and the J gene end by 1 base; junction bases not matched to a gene: 5. The DNA for the CDR3 is TGTGCCAGCCAGCCGGGACAGGGCACAGATACGCAGTATTTT. Its translation is CASQPGQGTDTQYF.

The rearrangement links TRBV2 to TRBJ2-7, with a weak D call TRBD1 (5 bases). The length of the CDR3 is 15 residues. With 4 bases removed from V and 2 bases from J, the gap between germline ends came to 15 bases. CDR1 is SNHLY and CDR2 is FYNNEI in the germline V gene. The CDR3 is CASSGRTKGTYEQYF. The CDR3 DNA is TGTGCCAGCAGTGGCCGGACCAAGGGGACCTACGAGCAGTACTTC.

This clone was recorded a few times. The CDR3 protein is CASSLGPSGPNTEAFF. CDR3 coding DNA: TGTGCCAGCAGCTTAGGTCCCTCGGGACCGAACACTGAAGCTTTCTTT. V usage is TRBV7-9 and J usage is TRBJ1-1; TRBD1 is a possible D gene (5 bases). This CDR3 has 16 amino acids. Trimming left V 1 base short and J 1 base short, with 13 bases between. Germline V CDR1 and CDR2: SEHNR, FQNEAQ (reference sequence).

This clone was detected only once. This chain joins TRBV7-9 and TRBJ1-3; D call uncertain. CDR3 size: 16 residues. CDR1 SEHNR and CDR2 FQNEAQ come from the germline V gene (reference sequence). Between the trimmed V and J ends, which lost 7 bases and 0 bases, there was a span of 16 bases. CDR3 sequence: CASIHETTSSGNTIYF. CDR3 DNA sequence: TGTGCCAGCATCCACGAAACTACTAGCTCTGGAAACACCATATATTTT. The whole variable domain, remainder taken from reference TRBV7-9 and TRBJ1-3, is DTGVSQNPRHKITKRGQNVTFRCDPISEHNRLYWYRQTLGQGPEFLTYFQNEAQLEKSRLLSDRFSAERPKGSFSTLEIQRTEQGDSAMYLCASIHETTSSGNTIYFGEGSWLTVV.

The chain uses TRBV11-2 and TRBJ2-7; no definite D call. Between the trimmed V and J ends, which lost 6 bases and 1 base, there was a span of 7 bases. CDR3 length: 12 amino acids. Germline V gene lookup returns CDR1 SGHAT and CDR2 FQNNGV. CDR3 coding DNA: TGTGCCAGCAGTTCCGGGTCCTACGAGCAGTACTTC. As protein: CASSSGSYEQYF.

The CDR3 DNA reads TGCAGTGCCAAACACGAGTACGAGCAGTACTTC. It is translated as CSAKHEYEQYF. This sequence joins TRBV20-1 and TRBJ2-7, with no clear D. V lost 6 bases and J 4 bases, leaving 10 bases between the germline ends. This CDR3 region has 11 residues. Germline CDR1 DFQATT, CDR2 SNEGSKA (reference sequence).

V gene TRBV5-6 combines with J gene TRBJ1-5, with D hard to call. The CDR3 is 12 amino acids. Germline CDR1 is SGHDT and CDR2 is YYEEEE. The V and J ends lost 1 base and 9 bases respectively, with 8 bases between them. The CDR3 DNA is TGTGCCAGCAGCTTGCTAGACGGGCCCCAGCATTTT. Protein product: CASSLLDGPQHF. The full variable domain, its missing parts supplied by reference TRBV5-6 and TRBJ1-5, is DAGVTQSPTHLIKTRGQQVTLRCSPKSGHDTVSWYQQALGQGPQFIFQYYEEEERQRGNFPDRFSGHQFPNYSSELNVNALLLGDSALYLCASSLLDGPQHFGDGTRLSIL.

The chain has TRBV2 and TRBJ2-1, with a possible D match to TRBD1 (6 bases). Looked up from germline, CDR1 is SNHLY and CDR2 is FYNNEI. The CDR3 spans 14 residues. Trimming took off 5 bases at V and 8 bases at J, with 16 bases between the two ends. The CDR3 loop reads CASSQWQGRDEQFF. The DNA of the CDR3 is TGTGCCAGCAGTCAATGGCAGGGGAGAGATGAGCAGTTCTTC.

The chain carries TRBV5-4 and TRBJ2-7; TRBD2 matches 15 bases. V lost 9 bases to trimming and J lost 5 bases; unmatched junction nucleotides: 6. The CDR3 extends over 14 amino acids. CDR1 is SGHNT and CDR2 is YYREEE in the germline V gene (reference sequence). CDR3 protein: CATRTSGGANEQYF. For the CDR3, the DNA is TGTGCCACCAGGACTAGCGGGGGGGCCAACGAGCAGTACTTC.

This clone has a handful of counts. The CDR3 coding sequence is TGTGCCAGCAGCCCCGGACTCAGCCTTCAGCCCCAGCATTTT. This translates into CASSPGLSLQPQHF. The V and J genes are TRBV27 and TRBJ1-5; D unresolved. V was cut by 6 bases and J by 6 bases, with 15 bases left in between. The CDR3 is 14 residues long. Germline V lookup: CDR1 MNHEY, CDR2 SMNVEV (reference sequence).

This sequence joins TRBV11-2 and TRBJ1-2, with 7 bases identical to TRBD1. Germline CDR1 is SGHAT and CDR2 is FQNNGV. V gave up 3 bases and J gave up 2 bases; unmatched junction bases: 9. CDR3 size: 16 residues. As DNA, the CDR3 is TGTGCCAGCAGCTTTACCCGAGAAGGGGGCAACTATGGCTACACCTTC. This sequence encodes CASSFTREGGNYGYTF. Full variable domain (outside the CDR3, taken from reference TRBV11-2 and TRBJ1-2): EAGVAQSPRYKIIEKRQSVAFWCNPISGHATLYWYQQILGQGPKLLIQFQNNGVVDDSQLPKDRFSAERLKGVDSTLKIQPAKLEDSAVYLCASSFTREGGNYGYTFGSGTRLTVV.

This clone has a single count. The V gene is TRBV2, the J gene TRBJ2-1; D gene ambiguous. Germline V lookup: CDR1 SNHLY, CDR2 FYNNEI. CDR3 length: 10 amino acids. With 6 bases removed from V and 12 bases from J, the gap between germline ends came to 9 bases. CDR3 in DNA: TGTGCCAGCAGGGGAAGGGTGCAGTTCTTC. Amino acids: CASRGRVQFF.

The chain uses TRBV6-1 and TRBJ2-3, with 8 bases fitting TRBD1. J lost 2 bases, V lost 3 bases, and 4 bases had no gene match. The CDR3 consists of 15 residues. Germline V gene data show CDR1 as MNHNS and CDR2 as SASEGT. DNA of the CDR3: TGTGCCAGCAGTGATTGGGGACAGGACACAGATACGCAGTATTTT. This translates into CASSDWGQDTDTQYF.

This clone was found a few times. The V gene is TRBV6-1, the J gene TRBJ2-1; D might be TRBD2 (5 bases). This CDR3 region has 13 residues. CDR1 MNHNS and CDR2 SASEGT come from the germline V gene. With 3 bases removed from V and 2 bases from J, the gap between germline ends came to 5 bases. The CDR3 DNA sequence: TGTGCCAGCAGTGACGGGGCCTACAATGAGCAGTTCTTC. It translates to CASSDGAYNEQFF.